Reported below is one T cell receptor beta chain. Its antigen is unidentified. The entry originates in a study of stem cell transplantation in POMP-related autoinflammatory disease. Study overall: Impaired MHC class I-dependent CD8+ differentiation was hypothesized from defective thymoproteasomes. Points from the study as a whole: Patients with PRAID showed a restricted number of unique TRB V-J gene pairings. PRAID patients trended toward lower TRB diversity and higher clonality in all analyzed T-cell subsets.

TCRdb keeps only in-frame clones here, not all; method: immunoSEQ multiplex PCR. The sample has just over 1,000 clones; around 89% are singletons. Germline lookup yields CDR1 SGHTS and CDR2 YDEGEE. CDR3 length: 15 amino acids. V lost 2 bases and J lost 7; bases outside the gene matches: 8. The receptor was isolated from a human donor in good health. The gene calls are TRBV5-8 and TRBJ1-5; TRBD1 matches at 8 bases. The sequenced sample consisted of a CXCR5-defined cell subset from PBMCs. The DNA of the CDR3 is TGTGCCAGCAGCTTAAGGACAGGGCTAAACCAGCCCCAGCATTTT. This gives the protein CASSLRTGLNQPQHF.